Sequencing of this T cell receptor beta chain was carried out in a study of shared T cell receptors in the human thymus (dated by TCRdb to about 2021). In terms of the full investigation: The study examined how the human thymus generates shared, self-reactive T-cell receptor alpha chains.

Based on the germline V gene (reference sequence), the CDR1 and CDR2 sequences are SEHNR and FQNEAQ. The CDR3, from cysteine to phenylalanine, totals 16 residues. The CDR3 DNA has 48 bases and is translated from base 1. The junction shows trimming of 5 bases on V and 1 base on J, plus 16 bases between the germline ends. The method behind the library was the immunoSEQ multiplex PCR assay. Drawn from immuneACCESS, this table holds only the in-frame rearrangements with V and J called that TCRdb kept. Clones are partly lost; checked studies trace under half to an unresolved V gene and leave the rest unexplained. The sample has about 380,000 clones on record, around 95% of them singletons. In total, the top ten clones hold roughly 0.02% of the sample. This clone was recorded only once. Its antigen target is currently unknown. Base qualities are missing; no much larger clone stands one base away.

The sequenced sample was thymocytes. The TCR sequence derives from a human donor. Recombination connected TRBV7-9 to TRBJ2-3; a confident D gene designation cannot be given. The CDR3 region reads CASSQLEAGCTDTQYF. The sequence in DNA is TGTGCCAGCAGCCAGCTCGAGGCTGGGTGCACAGATACGCAGTATTTT.